The 25 T cell receptor beta chains in this list originate from one sample, sequenced in a study of cytomegalovirus exposure and HLA in healthy donors (dated by TCRdb to about 2017). The library was generated by the immunoSEQ multiplex PCR assay. For the multiplex PCR, a mixture combining 60 forward primers for TCR Vbeta segments and 13 reverse primers for TCR Jbeta segments was used. Sourced from immuneACCESS, this table was stored by TCRdb with only in-frame sequences that have V and J called. A share of the clones is absent; for the studies checked, an unresolved V gene accounts for under half, and the remainder has no known explanation. The sample includes some 56,000 clones, with around three fifths observed a single time. About 10% of the sample is in the top ten clones. What was sequenced was PBMCs. These receptors were taken from a human donor in good health.

The rearrangement uses TRBV29-1 and TRBJ2-7; 8 bases match TRBD2. The CDR3 runs to 15 residues. The ends lost 0 bases at V and 0 bases at J; junction bases unmatched: 4. Germline-derived CDR1 and CDR2 are SQVTM and ANQGSEA. The CDR3 sequence is CSVEDRGTSSYEQYF. DNA for the CDR3: TGCAGCGTTGAAGATCGGGGGACTAGCTCCTACGAGCAGTACTTC.

This clone was seen at least ten times. The chain uses TRBV5-1 and TRBJ2-2; TRBD1 matches 9 bases. In germline, CDR1 is SGHRS, CDR2 YFSETQ. Losses at the gene ends were 4 bases for V and 7 bases for J; bases not matched to a gene: 8. The CDR3 covers 15 residues. In nucleotides, the CDR3 is TGCGCCAGCAGCCCCGGGACAGGGCAACACGGGGAGCTGTTTTTT. This sequence encodes CASSPGTGQHGELFF.

The chain links TRBV6-1 to TRBJ2-2; D gene uncertain. Trimming removed 9 bases from V and 2 bases from J, with 10 bases in between. The length of the CDR3 is 13 residues. Looked up from germline, CDR1 is MNHNS and CDR2 is SASEGT. The CDR3 DNA follows: TGTGCCAGTGAACTTCCTAACACCGGGGAGCTGTTTTTT. Protein: CASELPNTGELFF.

The chain joins TRBV29-1 to TRBJ2-7; no firm D call. V lost 3 bases, J lost 0 bases, and 6 bases lay in between. Germline V CDR1 and CDR2: SQVTM, ANQGSEA. The CDR3 consists of 12 residues. The CDR3 nucleotides read TGCAGCGTTGAGAACTTCTCCTACGAGCAGTACTTC. Its translation is CSVENFSYEQYF.

This clone showed up just a few times. The V and J genes are TRBV6-5 and TRBJ1-2, with D perhaps matching TRBD1 (6 bases). Trimming shortened V by 0 bases and J by 5 bases, and 13 bases separated the two germline ends. CDR3 length: 15 residues. Germline CDR1 and CDR2: MNHEY and SVGAGI. CDR3 coding DNA: TGTGCCAGCAGTTACTCCAGGGGCTCCCTATATGGCTACACCTTC. Translation: CASSYSRGSLYGYTF.

A few counts support this clone. An end of the junction differs from the germline gene, which may be a read error. The chain joins TRBV7-9 to TRBJ1-3, with 8 bases identical to TRBD1. The germline CDR1 and CDR2 sequences are SEHNR and FQNEAQ (reference sequence). The CDR3 length is 16 residues. Written as DNA, the CDR3 is TGTTCCAGCAGCCGTCAGGGGGCTATCTCTGGAAACACCATATATTTT. Translated, it gives CSSSRQGAISGNTIYF.

This rearrangement joins TRBV21-1 to TRBJ1-4; TRBD1 is taken as the D call from the table, unchecked against the DNA. TRBV21-1 is flagged as a pseudogene. The CDR3 runs 15 residues. CDR3 in DNA: TGTGCCAGCACCCGAACAGGGGGGGATAATGAAAAACTGTTTTTT. Protein sequence: CASTRTGGDNEKLFF.

This clone was picked up a small number of times. The chain employs TRBV6-1 and TRBJ2-7; no clear D gene. The CDR3 runs to 12 residues. Germline V gives CDR1 MNHNS, CDR2 SASEGT. V was pared by 6 bases and J by 7 bases, with 13 bases between. The CDR3 region has the DNA TGTGCCAGCAGGGTGCGCGGATTAGAGCAGTACTTC. It codes for CASRVRGLEQYF.

The chain couples TRBV6-1 to TRBJ2-3; 10 bases agree with TRBD2. Trimming took 6 bases from V and 6 from J; bases not matched to a gene: 6. CDR3 length: 14 amino acids. Germline-derived CDR1 and CDR2 are MNHNS and SASEGT. The CDR3 loop is CASRAGGPVDTQYF. The CDR3 DNA is TGTGCCAGCAGAGCGGGGGGGCCCGTGGATACGCAGTATTTT.

The DNA of the CDR3 is TGTGCCAGCAGTTCAGGGATAGATACGCAGTATTTT. Translating gives CASSSGIDTQYF. The chain is built from TRBV2 and TRBJ2-3; tentative D call: TRBD1 (5 bases). CDR1 is SNHLY, CDR2 FYNNEI, per germline. Trimming took off 5 bases at V and 5 bases at J, with 8 bases between the two ends. CDR3 length equals 12 residues.

V usage is TRBV6-5 and J usage is TRBJ2-7; 11 bases align to TRBD2. J lost 4 bases, V lost 4 bases, and 6 bases had no gene match. The CDR3 has 15 residues. CDR1 is MNHEY, CDR2 SVGAGI, per germline. CDR3 sequence: CASSSPWTSGYEQYF. DNA of the CDR3: TGTGCCAGCAGTTCCCCGTGGACTAGCGGGTACGAGCAGTACTTC.

Notes on this clone: An end of the junction does not agree with germline; a read error may underlie this. The chain carries TRBV7-7 and TRBJ2-1; the D gene is possibly TRBD2 (6 bases). CDR1 and CDR2 (germline): SSHAT, FNYEAQ (reference sequence). This CDR3 has 15 residues. The CDR3 DNA reads as TGTGCTAGCAGCTCCACGGGACTGAGGAATGAAGAGCAGTTCTTC. As protein: CASSSTGLRNEEQFF.

The chain carries TRBV6-1 and TRBJ2-6, with 8 bases lining up with TRBD1. CDR1 is MNHNS, CDR2 SASEGT, per germline. This CDR3 contains 17 residues. V was pared by 3 bases and J by 0 bases, with 4 bases of the junction left unmatched. CDR3 loop: CASSEAQGASGANVLTF. The CDR3 DNA sequence: TGTGCCAGCAGTGAGGCGCAGGGGGCCTCTGGGGCCAACGTCCTGACTTTC.

CDR3: CATIRDRLNEKLFF. Written as DNA, the CDR3 is TGTGCCACTATCCGGGACAGGCTTAATGAAAAACTGTTTTTT. The genes are TRBV7-9 and TRBJ1-4; 8 bases match TRBD1. Germline CDR1 reads SEHNR; CDR2 reads FQNEAQ (reference sequence). V shed 10 bases, J shed 4 bases, and the junction held 8 bases outside the gene matches. The CDR3 runs 14 residues.

V gene TRBV2 combines with J gene TRBJ2-3; D is possibly TRBD2 (6 bases). CDR3 length equals 14 residues. Deletions cut 7 bases from V and 0 bases from J, with 11 bases between. The germline V gene has CDR1 SNHLY and CDR2 FYNNEI. CDR3 loop: CASKLAPSTDTQYF. The CDR3 nucleotides read TGTGCCAGCAAGCTAGCGCCGAGCACAGATACGCAGTATTTT.

This chain connects TRBV6-5 to TRBJ1-2; no clear D. CDR3 length: 13 residues. The germline V gene encodes CDR1 MNHEY and CDR2 SVGAGI. Trimming removed 6 bases at V and 2 bases at J, with 10 bases between. The CDR3 DNA is TGTGCCAGCAGCCTTGCAGGAAACTATGGCTACACCTTC. It specifies CASSLAGNYGYTF.

There are a few counts of this clone. The chain uses TRBV7-2 and TRBJ1-2; D is possibly TRBD1 (5 bases). Per germline, CDR1 SGHTA and CDR2 FQGNSA. The V end was cut by 1 base, the J end by 8 bases, with 20 bases between. The CDR3 consists of 16 residues. As DNA, the CDR3 is TGTGCCAGCAGCTTAGGGGGGGGGAGACTTCCGGGAGGCTACACCTTC. Its translation: CASSLGGGRLPGGYTF.

The chain carries TRBV2 and TRBJ2-7; 10 bases map to TRBD2. Germline V gene data show CDR1 as SNHLY and CDR2 as FYNNEI. This CDR3 has 15 amino acids. V was pared by 2 bases and J by 6 bases, with 7 bases of the junction left unmatched. This chain's CDR3 is CASSETAGGLGEQYF. In DNA form, the CDR3 reads TGTGCCAGCAGTGAAACAGCGGGGGGGCTTGGCGAGCAGTACTTC.

The chain uses TRBV5-6 and TRBJ1-5; no clear D. From germline, CDR1 is SGHDT and CDR2 YYEEEE. Trimming took off 0 bases at V and 0 bases at J, with 7 bases between the two ends. CDR3 length equals 15 residues. The CDR3 DNA is TGTGCCAGCAGCTTGGCAGGTTATAGCAATCAGCCCCAGCATTTT. This gives the protein CASSLAGYSNQPQHF.

V and J are TRBV5-1 and TRBJ2-3, with D hard to call. CDR1 and CDR2 from the germline V gene are SGHRS and YFSETQ. This CDR3 contains 13 residues. Between the trimmed V and J ends, which lost 2 bases and 1 base, there was a span of 5 bases. For the CDR3, the DNA is TGCGCCAGCAGCTTCCAGGGCACAGATACGCAGTATTTT. It translates to CASSFQGTDTQYF. Combining the CDR3 with reference TRBV5-1 and TRBJ2-3 gives the whole variable domain KAGVTQTPRYLIKTRGQQVTLSCSPISGHRSVSWYQQTPGQGLQFLFEYFSETQRNKGNFPGRFSGRQFSNSRSEMNVSTLELGDSALYLCASSFQGTDTQYFGPGTRLTVL.

CDR3 nucleotides: TGTGCCAGCAGTCCCCGGGACAGATATCAGCCCCAGCATTTT. The encoded protein is CASSPRDRYQPQHF. The V call is TRBV6-5, the J call TRBJ1-5, with TRBD1 matching over 7 bases. The CDR3 has 14 residues. After removal of 5 bases from V and 5 bases from J, the junction contained 6 bases not matched to a gene. The germline CDR1 and CDR2 sequences are MNHEY and SVGAGI.

The rearrangement joins TRBV5-1 to TRBJ2-6; D possibly corresponds to TRBD2 (6 bases). V lost 4 bases to trimming and J lost 0 bases, with 8 bases between them. Germline V gene sequence: CDR1 SGHRS, CDR2 YFSETQ. The CDR3 has 15 amino acids. The CDR3 region is CASSPGGSGANVLTF. Written as DNA, the CDR3 is TGCGCCAGCAGCCCCGGGGGCTCTGGGGCCAACGTCCTGACTTTC.

This clone was observed at least ten times. The chain recombines TRBV5-6 with TRBJ1-4; weak D call: TRBD1 (5 bases). The germline CDR1 and CDR2 sequences are SGHDT and YYEEEE. V was clipped by 5 bases and J by 10 bases, with 12 bases between them. The CDR3 consists of 12 residues. The CDR3: CASSTMGGKLFF. The CDR3 coding sequence is TGTGCCAGCAGTACTATGGGGGGAAAACTGTTTTTT.

The J gene is TRBJ2-1, the V gene TRBV14, with D unclear. V lost 3 bases and J lost 0, with 6 bases in between. Germline V lookup: CDR1 SGHDN, CDR2 FVKESK. This CDR3 has 14 residues. The CDR3 here is CASSQTYSYNEQFF. CDR3 nucleotide sequence: TGTGCCAGCAGCCAGACATACTCCTACAATGAGCAGTTCTTC.

This sequence joins TRBV30 and TRBJ1-2; 12 bases line up with TRBD1. Germline assignment: CDR1 GTSNPN and CDR2 SVGIG (reference sequence). With V trimmed by 3 bases and J by 7 bases, 6 bases remained unmatched. There are 14 residues in the CDR3. CDR3 loop: CAWSGDRGRGGYTF. CDR3 DNA sequence: TGTGCCTGGAGCGGGGACAGGGGGCGTGGTGGCTACACCTTC.